The T cell receptor beta chain described here comes from a study of blood T cells in healthy people across ages. Findings of the study overall: Compared with aged donors, long-lived donors showed fewer expanded clones, suggesting selection. Naive T cell percentage strongly correlated with TCR beta diversity.

Total RNA extraction produced at least 5.5 micrograms (per sample) for the study. It was with a sample-barcoded 5' primer and a J-beta primer mix that a second PCR of about 6 to 11 cycles was run. Each CDR3 protein is one row after TCRdb ran MiXCR on the 5' RACE reads. The sample yields 750,000 to 950,000 distinct CDR3 sequences, under 30% seen once. Trimming stripped 6 bases from V and 0 bases from J, with 12 bases between. CDR3 length: 15 amino acids. The sample holds a few counts of this clonotype. What it binds is unknown. This same sample was also part of a study on T cells of mothers and their children. That paper notes: Each mother yielded more than 10 million TCR beta CDR3 reads. Each child yielded a few million reads.

This receptor was identified in a boy younger than 18 in good health. Sequenced sample: blood. The chain recombines TRBV12-3 or TRBV12-4 with TRBJ1-3; D remains ambiguous. The CDR3 loop reads CASSHRVPSGNTIYF. The CDR3 coding sequence is TGTGCCAGCAGCCACAGAGTCCCCTCTGGAAACACCATATATTTT.